A single sample is the source of the 10 T cell receptor beta chains below, sequenced in a study of OX40 agonist ivuxolimab in advanced cancers. Method: immunoSEQ multiplex PCR; TCRdb's copy keeps in-frame clones and lacks some. The repertoire includes fewer than 50,000 clones, approximately 90% of them detected once, and around 33% sits in the top ten. The sample in question was CD4+ or CD8+ T cells sorted from blood, obtained in a trial of the OX40 agonist ivuxolimab. All receptors derive from an adult with an advanced solid tumor such as melanoma, head and neck, liver or kidney cancer.

The V call is TRBV11-2, the J call TRBJ2-2; D might be TRBD2 (7 bases). Trimming removed 10 bases from V and 5 bases from J, with 14 bases in between. CDR1 and CDR2 from the germline V gene are SGHAT and FQNNGV. This CDR3 region has 13 residues. Written as DNA, the CDR3 is TGTGCCAAGGGAGGGGGTTGGACCGGGGAGCTGTTTTTT. This sequence encodes CAKGGGWTGELFF.

The chain joins TRBV11-1 to TRBJ2-1; TRBD1 matches at 9 bases. The CDR3 sequence is 16 residues long. After removal of 6 bases from V and 1 base from J, the junction contained 7 bases not matched to a gene. Germline V CDR1 and CDR2: SGHAT, FQDESV (reference sequence). This CDR3 is CASRPNRGQSYNEQFF. The CDR3 DNA is TGTGCCAGCAGACCAAACAGGGGGCAGTCCTACAATGAGCAGTTCTTC.

The genes are TRBV9 and TRBJ1-1; D not certain. There are 13 residues in the CDR3. CDR1 is SGDLS, CDR2 YYNGEE, per germline. V was trimmed by 6 bases and J by 1 base, leaving 10 bases between them. This CDR3 is CASTPRENTEAFF. CDR3 in DNA: TGTGCCAGCACACCACGGGAGAACACTGAAGCTTTCTTT.

The chain combines TRBV7-6 with TRBJ2-7; no definite D call. The CDR3 is made up of 14 amino acids. Trimming took off 5 bases at V and 5 bases at J, with 16 bases between the two ends. Germline assignment: CDR1 SGHVS and CDR2 FNYEAQ. The CDR3 nucleotides are TGTGCCAGCAGCCCGGACCTAACCCCCAACGAGCAGTACTTC. This translates into CASSPDLTPNEQYF.

The chain couples TRBV7-2 to TRBJ1-5; the D is unclear. Germline V gene sequence: CDR1 SGHTA, CDR2 FQGNSA. The CDR3 contains 15 residues. The V end was cut by 3 bases, the J end by 0 bases, with 9 bases between. CDR3 loop: CASSLTGNSNQPQHF. CDR3 DNA sequence: TGTGCCAGCAGCTTGACGGGTAATAGCAATCAGCCCCAGCATTTT.

This chain connects TRBV6-1 to TRBJ2-7, with 8 bases identical to TRBD2. Per germline, CDR1 MNHNS and CDR2 SASEGT. The V and J ends lost 4 bases and 2 bases, in that order; junction bases with no gene match: 7. This CDR3 comprises 15 residues. The CDR3 protein is CASSVPGLGAYEQYF. DNA of the CDR3: TGTGCCAGCAGTGTCCCGGGACTAGGGGCCTACGAGCAGTACTTC.

This clone has just one count. The rearrangement uses TRBV18 and TRBJ2-1, with 7 nucleotides matching TRBD2. There are 15 residues in the CDR3. Germline-derived CDR1 and CDR2 are KGHSH and LQKENI. J lost 3 bases, V lost 0 bases, and 2 bases had no gene match. The CDR3 loop is CASSPPQRGYNEQFF. CDR3 nucleotide sequence: TGTGCCAGCTCACCACCACAGCGGGGCTACAATGAGCAGTTCTTC.

The chain uses TRBV29-1 and TRBJ2-3; TRBD1 matches 8 bases. V dropped 6 bases and J dropped 0; count of bases not matched to a gene: 5. The CDR3 has 14 amino acids. Looked up from germline, CDR1 is SQVTM and CDR2 is ANQGSEA. This CDR3 is CSVDRGVSTDTQYF. The CDR3 DNA follows: TGCAGCGTCGACAGGGGCGTAAGCACAGATACGCAGTATTTT.

The rearrangement joins TRBV2 to TRBJ1-5; the D gene is possibly TRBD1 (6 bases). This CDR3 has 16 residues. With 6 bases removed from V and 6 bases from J, the gap between germline ends came to 21 bases. The germline V gene encodes CDR1 SNHLY and CDR2 FYNNEI. In nucleotides, the CDR3 is TGTGCCAGCAGCACTTACAGGGTTCGTTCTGGTCAGCCCCAGCATTTT. Translation gives CASSTYRVRSGQPQHF. Complete variable domain (other parts from reference TRBV2 and TRBJ1-5): EPEVTQTPSHQVTQMGQEVILRCVPISNHLYFYWYRQILGQKVEFLVSFYNNEISEKSEIFDDQFSVERPDGSNFTLKIRSTKLEDSAMYFCASSTYRVRSGQPQHFGDGTRLSIL.

The chain recombines TRBV11-2 with TRBJ1-2, with D possibly matching TRBD1 (5 bases). The CDR3 sequence is 11 residues long. V lost 5 bases to trimming and J lost 14 bases, with 15 bases between them. The germline CDR1 and CDR2 sequences are SGHAT and FQNNGV. The CDR3 reads CASSAGQRPTF. CDR3 DNA: TGTGCCAGCAGCGCAGGGCAGCGTCCTACCTTC.